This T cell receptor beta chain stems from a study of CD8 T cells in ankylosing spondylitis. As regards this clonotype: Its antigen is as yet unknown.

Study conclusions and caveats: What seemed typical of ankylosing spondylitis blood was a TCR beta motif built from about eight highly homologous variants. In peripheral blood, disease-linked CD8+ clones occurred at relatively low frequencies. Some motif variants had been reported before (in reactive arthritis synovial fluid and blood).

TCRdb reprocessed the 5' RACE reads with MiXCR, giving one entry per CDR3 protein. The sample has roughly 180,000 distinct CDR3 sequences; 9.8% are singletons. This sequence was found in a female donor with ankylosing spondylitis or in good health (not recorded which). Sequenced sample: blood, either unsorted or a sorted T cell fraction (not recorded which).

The DNA for the CDR3 is TGTGCCAGCAGTCAACTCGGGACGATGAACACTGAAGCTTTCTTT. Its translation: CASSQLGTMNTEAFF. The chain combines TRBV27 with TRBJ1-1; weak D call: TRBD1 (5 bases). Trimming removed 5 bases from V and 0 bases from J, with 13 bases in between. Germline assignment: CDR1 MNHEY and CDR2 SMNVEV (reference sequence). The CDR3 runs 15 residues.